The 29 T cell receptor beta chains in this list originate from one sample, sequenced in a study of blood T cells in healthy people across ages. Primers used in a second PCR of roughly 6 to 12 cycles were a sample-barcoded 5' primer and a J-beta primer mix. TCRdb re-called the 5' RACE reads through MiXCR, storing one row per CDR3 protein. The sample has roughly 680,000 distinct CDR3 sequences, approximately 52% seen once. Specimen: blood. These receptors were collected from a woman of 80 years or more in good health.

This chain links TRBV29-1 with TRBJ2-3; 12 nucleotides align to TRBD1. Germline assignment: CDR1 SQVTM and CDR2 ANQGSEA. V was clipped by 4 bases and J by 4 bases; unmatched bases: 6. This CDR3 is 15 amino acids long. The CDR3 nucleotides read TGCAGCGTTGTGGGGACAGGGGGCGCAGCAGATACGCAGTATTTT. Its protein is CSVVGTGGAADTQYF.

Details on this clonotype: Its ends do not fully match the called genes, so a read error is possible. The chain couples TRBV29-1 to TRBJ2-7, with D tentatively TRBD1 (6 bases). This CDR3 has 15 amino acids. CDR1 and CDR2 (germline): SQVTM, ANQGSEA. In DNA, the CDR3 is TGCAGCGTTGAAGTAGCAGGGACAAGCTCCTACAAGCAGTACTTC. This codes for CSVEVAGTSSYKQYF.

This clonotype was counted at least ten times. The gene calls are TRBV11-2 and TRBJ2-3; tentatively, D is TRBD2 (5 bases). Trimming removed 0 bases at V and 0 bases at J, with 10 bases between. Looked up from germline, CDR1 is SGHAT and CDR2 is FQNNGV. The CDR3 sequence is 16 residues long. CDR3 protein: CASSLDSAVSTDTQYF. In DNA, the CDR3 is TGTGCCAGCAGCTTAGATAGCGCAGTCAGCACAGATACGCAGTATTTT.

This clonotype was counted at least ten times. The chain carries TRBV10-3 and TRBJ2-7, with TRBD2 matching 8 bases. V was pared by 0 bases and J by 4 bases, with 5 bases of the junction left unmatched. There are 15 residues in the CDR3. The V gene's germline CDR1 is ENHRY and CDR2 SYGVKD. The CDR3 DNA sequence: TGTGCCATCAGTGAGTCAAGCGGGGGACCTTACGAGCAGTACTTC. It translates to CAISESSGGPYEQYF.

The rearrangement joins TRBV7-2 to TRBJ1-2; D is undetermined. Germline loops: CDR1 SGHTA, CDR2 FQGNSA. The V end lost 1 base, the J end lost 8 bases, and 14 bases lay between the germline ends. CDR3 length equals 14 residues. CDR3 amino acids: CASSLDFSTGGYTF. CDR3 in DNA: TGTGCCAGCAGCTTAGACTTTTCCACGGGGGGCTACACCTTC.

The chain's CDR3 is CASSEGTAGNQPQHF. The CDR3 nucleotides read TGCGCCAGCAGCGAAGGGACGGCGGGCAATCAGCCCCAGCATTTT. The rearrangement links TRBV5-1 to TRBJ1-5, with D maybe TRBD1 (5 bases). The germline gives CDR1 SGHRS, CDR2 YFSETQ. This CDR3 has 15 amino acids. Trimming took 4 bases from V and 2 from J, leaving 13 bases between them. Full variable domain (outside the CDR3, taken from reference TRBV5-1 and TRBJ1-5): KAGVTQTPRYLIKTRGQQVTLSCSPISGHRSVSWYQQTPGQGLQFLFEYFSETQRNKGNFPGRFSGRQFSNSRSEMNVSTLELGDSALYLCASSEGTAGNQPQHFGDGTRLSIL.

As concerns this clonotype: A much larger clone lies a single base off, so this may be a read error. The rearrangement links TRBV6-6 to TRBJ1-1; weak D call: TRBD1 (5 bases). CDR1 is MNHNY, CDR2 SVGAGI, per germline (reference sequence). This CDR3 has 13 amino acids. V gave up 8 bases and J gave up 9 bases, with 19 bases separating them. CDR3 DNA: TGTGCCAGCGGACCTACAGGATACGTAAAAGCTTTCTTT. Encoded protein: CASGPTGYVKAFF.

This clonotype was counted a few times. The V and J genes are TRBV5-1 and TRBJ2-2, with unresolved D. This CDR3 spans 15 amino acids. Germline V gene data show CDR1 as SGHRS and CDR2 as YFSETQ. Trimming removed 2 bases at V and 4 bases at J, with 12 bases between. Here the CDR3 DNA reads TGCGCCAGCAGCTTCCGAGACACGGGCACCGGGGAGCTGTTTTTT. Translating it yields CASSFRDTGTGELFF.

This clonotype was counted between two and nine times. The chain combines TRBV27 with TRBJ1-4; D is undetermined. The CDR3 is made up of 14 amino acids. V was trimmed by 5 bases and J by 1 base, leaving 8 bases between them. Germline V gene sequence: CDR1 MNHEY, CDR2 SMNVEV (reference sequence). In nucleotides, the CDR3 is TGTGCCAGCAGTCCTCTACAAACTAATGAAAAACTGTTTTTT. This sequence encodes CASSPLQTNEKLFF.

The chain employs TRBV2 and TRBJ1-2; no reliable D call. The germline gives CDR1 SNHLY, CDR2 FYNNEI. Trimming took off 7 bases at V and 4 bases at J, with 13 bases between the two ends. This CDR3 is built from 13 residues. CDR3: CASTSDLTYGYTF. The CDR3 DNA reads as TGTGCCAGCACTTCGGACCTTACCTATGGCTACACCTTC. The full variable domain, with the rest looked up from reference TRBV2 and TRBJ1-2, is EPEVTQTPSHQVTQMGQEVILRCVPISNHLYFYWYRQILGQKVEFLVSFYNNEISEKSEIFDDQFSVERPDGSNFTLKIRSTKLEDSAMYFCASTSDLTYGYTFGSGTRLTVV.

The chain links TRBV5-6 to TRBJ2-2; maybe TRBD1 (5 bases). Per the germline V gene, CDR1 is SGHDT and CDR2 is YYEEEE. V lost 6 bases, J lost 1 base, and 16 bases lay in between. The CDR3 extends over 16 amino acids. CDR3 bases: TGTGCCAGCATCCCTCTGGGGCGGCAGAACACCGGGGAGCTGTTTTTT. Translation gives CASIPLGRQNTGELFF.

The chain links TRBV20-1 to TRBJ2-3, with 10 bases lining up with TRBD2. CDR1 and CDR2 from the germline V gene are DFQATT and SNEGSKA (reference sequence). The V gene end was trimmed by 5 bases and the J gene end by 4 bases; junction bases not matched to a gene: 18. This CDR3 has 18 amino acids. CDR3 sequence reads: CSAPPVWASGGFADTQYF. CDR3 DNA: TGCAGTGCTCCACCGGTGTGGGCTAGCGGGGGCTTCGCAGATACGCAGTATTTT.

This chain joins TRBV29-1 and TRBJ2-1; D gene uncertain. The germline V and J ends were trimmed by 7 bases and 0 bases, with 13 bases remaining between them. Germline lookup yields CDR1 SQVTM and CDR2 ANQGSEA. The CDR3 spans 14 residues. The CDR3 reads CSALPMSSYNEQFF. The CDR3 DNA is TGCAGCGCTCTCCCGATGAGCTCCTACAATGAGCAGTTCTTC.

This clonotype was seen repeatedly, ten times or more. The rearrangement uses TRBV12-3 or TRBV12-4 and TRBJ1-6; D unresolved. The CDR3 is 14 amino acids. The V and J ends lost 7 bases and 5 bases respectively, with 12 bases between them. CDR3 sequence (DNA): TGTGCCAGCATTGGCGGAATGAATAATTCACCCCTCCACTTT. Translated: CASIGGMNNSPLHF.

The sample holds a few counts of this clonotype. The chain links TRBV7-9 to TRBJ1-2; D gene ambiguous. Germline-derived CDR1 and CDR2 are SEHNR and FQNEAQ (reference sequence). This CDR3 contains 17 residues. V lost 8 bases to trimming and J lost 3 bases, with 25 bases between them. CDR3: CASGRAPNKPGDYGYTF. The CDR3 DNA follows: TGTGCCAGCGGTCGGGCGCCTAACAAGCCCGGGGACTATGGCTACACCTTC. The full variable domain, completed using reference TRBV7-9 and TRBJ1-2, is DTGVSQNPRHKITKRGQNVTFRCDPISEHNRLYWYRQTLGQGPEFLTYFQNEAQLEKSRLLSDRFSAERPKGSFSTLEIQRTEQGDSAMYLCASGRAPNKPGDYGYTFGSGTRLTVV.

The chain uses TRBV5-1 and TRBJ2-3, with D hard to call. This CDR3 has 12 residues. The V end was cut by 7 bases, the J end by 5 bases, with 11 bases between. CDR1 and CDR2 (germline): SGHRS, YFSETQ. In nucleotides, the CDR3 is TGCGCCAGCCATGGAACTAAAGATACGCAGTATTTT. The encoded protein is CASHGTKDTQYF.

The chain uses TRBV2 and TRBJ2-7, with D maybe TRBD1 (6 bases). CDR1 SNHLY and CDR2 FYNNEI come from the germline V gene. The CDR3 loop spans 12 amino acids. The V end lost 4 bases, the J end lost 6 bases, and 10 bases lay between the germline ends. CDR3 region: CASSGTAREQYF. The CDR3 DNA is TGTGCCAGCAGTGGGACAGCTCGCGAGCAGTACTTC.

This clonotype was observed many times. The rearrangement joins TRBV28 to TRBJ2-1, with 9 bases identical to TRBD2. Germline CDR1 is MDHEN and CDR2 is SYDVKM. The CDR3 extends over 16 amino acids. J lost 5 bases, V lost 5 bases, and 10 bases had no gene match. This chain's CDR3 is CASSPWGSGSDNEQFF. Written as DNA, the CDR3 is TGTGCCAGCAGTCCCTGGGGTAGCGGGAGTGACAATGAGCAGTTCTTC. The variable domain in full, completed from reference TRBV28 and TRBJ2-1, reads DVKVTQSSRYLVKRTGEKVFLECVQDMDHENMFWYRQDPGLGLRLIYFSYDVKMKEKGDIPEGYSVSREKKERFSLILESASTNQTSMYLCASSPWGSGSDNEQFFGPGTRLTVL.

This clonotype was counted a few times. J is TRBJ2-2 and V is TRBV7-3, with no clear D. The CDR3 covers 13 residues. The germline V and J ends were trimmed by 5 bases and 1 base, with 5 bases remaining between them. Germline V gene lookup returns CDR1 SGHTA and CDR2 FQGTGA. The CDR3 coding sequence is TGTGCCAGCAGCCAGATGAACACCGGGGAGCTGTTTTTT. As protein: CASSQMNTGELFF.

On this clonotype: A much larger clone lies one base from this, so it may be a read error. V is TRBV20-1 and J is TRBJ2-3; 7 bases map to TRBD2. Germline assignment: CDR1 DFQATT and CDR2 SNEGSKA (reference sequence). The CDR3 contains 13 residues. The CDR3 is CSAFKTSTDMQYF. CDR3 in DNA: TGCAGTGCATTTAAGACTAGCACAGATATGCAGTATTTT.

Of note for this clonotype: A much larger clone differs from this one at a single base, so this may be a read error. The chain couples TRBV5-1 to TRBJ2-1; a weak D match, TRBD2 (6 bases). Germline lookup yields CDR1 SGHRS and CDR2 YFSETQ. V was cut by 3 bases and J by 10 bases, with 14 bases left in between. CDR3 length: 13 amino acids. The CDR3 DNA follows: TGCGCCAGCAGCTGGGCCGTGCTAGCGGAGCAGTTCTTC. Protein: CASSWAVLAEQFF.

In this sample, this clonotype turned up a few times. This sequence joins TRBV5-1 and TRBJ1-6, with 7 bases identical to TRBD1. The CDR3 length is 14 residues. The J segment lost 12 bases and the V segment lost 4 bases, leaving 10 bases of the junction unmatched. Germline lookup yields CDR1 SGHRS and CDR2 YFSETQ. The CDR3 bases are TGCGCCAGCAGCGTGGGGGACAGCAATCTACCCCTCCACTTT. Protein product: CASSVGDSNLPLHF.

The rearrangement joins TRBV20-1 to TRBJ2-1, with 8 bases that match TRBD2. The CDR3 has 14 residues. V was clipped by 6 bases and J by 7 bases; unmatched bases: 11. Germline CDR1 DFQATT, CDR2 SNEGSKA (reference sequence). CDR3 in amino acids: CSAGREGRLNEQFF. Here the CDR3 DNA reads TGCAGTGCGGGACGGGAGGGCCGATTAAATGAGCAGTTCTTC.

The chain recombines TRBV21-1 with TRBJ1-2; the table calls TRBD1, which could not be checked here. TRBV21-1 is a documented pseudogene. CDR3 length: 15 residues. The CDR3: CASSHPRDRDYGYTF. The CDR3 region has the DNA TGTGCCAGCAGCCACCCCCGGGACAGGGACTATGGCTACACCTTC.

This clonotype was seen repeatedly, ten times or more. V is TRBV5-1 and J is TRBJ2-3, with 8 nucleotides matching TRBD2. The ends lost 9 bases at V and 6 bases at J; junction bases unmatched: 12. Per germline, CDR1 SGHRS and CDR2 YFSETQ. The CDR3 consists of 14 residues. DNA for the CDR3: TGCGCCACTTCGGGGGGGTCGTCAGGCGATACGCAGTATTTT. Translation: CATSGGSSGDTQYF.

V gene TRBV20-1 combines with J gene TRBJ2-4; 7 bases fit TRBD1. Germline V lookup: CDR1 DFQATT, CDR2 SNEGSKA (reference sequence). V trimming: 5 bases; J trimming: 7 bases; junction bases outside the gene matches: 11. CDR3 length: 14 amino acids. The CDR3 region has the DNA TGCAGTGCTCGACAGGGTTTCGGATGGAACATTCAGTACTTC. This translates into CSARQGFGWNIQYF.

CDR3 nucleotides: TGTGCCAGCAGTTACGCCCGGCTCTTGCGGGAGTCGGTTAGGGATGAGCAGTTCTTC. Protein: CASSYARLLRESVRDEQFF. This chain uses TRBV6-2 or TRBV6-3 with TRBJ2-1, with 7 bases identical to TRBD2. This CDR3 has 19 amino acids. Looked up from germline, CDR1 is MNHEY and CDR2 is SVGEGT. With V trimmed by 2 bases and J by 8 bases, 21 bases remained unmatched.

J is TRBJ2-1 and V is TRBV12-3 or TRBV12-4; D remains unclear. Trimming removed 3 bases at V and 1 base at J, with 16 bases between. The length of the CDR3 is 17 residues. The CDR3 loop is CASSFIFGDGSYNEQFF. The DNA of the CDR3 is TGTGCCAGCAGTTTCATATTTGGCGATGGGTCCTACAATGAGCAGTTCTTC.

A few counts support this clonotype. A read error may explain this, as a much larger clone is one base away. The J gene is TRBJ2-1, the V gene TRBV10-3; D possibly corresponds to TRBD2 (5 bases). The germline V gene has CDR1 ENHRY and CDR2 SYGVKD. Between the trimmed V and J ends, which lost 10 bases and 2 bases, there was a span of 21 bases. This CDR3 has 16 amino acids. This chain's CDR3 is CATQDSDLSAYNEQFF. For the CDR3, the DNA is TGTGCCACCCAGGACTCCGACCTATCGGCCTACAATGAGCAGTTCTTC.